This entry features one T cell receptor (beta chain) sequence. The data were obtained in a study of shared clonotypes between healthy human individuals. TCRdb's copy holds only in-frame clones and misses some; the assay was immunoSEQ multiplex PCR. This sample has about 1,500,000 clones, with roughly 97% found just once. Germline V CDR1 and CDR2: SEHNR, FQNEAQ (reference sequence). This CDR3 has 12 amino acids. The V end lost 1 base, the J end lost 6 bases, and 7 bases lay between the germline ends. The gene calls are TRBV7-9 and TRBJ2-7, with D possibly TRBD2 on 6 matching bases. This TCR came from a man aged 30 to 39 in good health. What was sequenced was naive CD4+ T cells sorted from blood. Subset: CD45RA+ positively selected. As DNA, the CDR3 is TGTGCCAGCAGCTTAGGGGGGGTCGAGCAGTACTTC. It yields the protein CASSLGGVEQYF.